This T cell receptor beta chain was documented in a study of beta chain features in type 1 diabetes. Whole-study context: There was similarity between patients and healthy donors in age, gender and cell yields.

The CDR3 covers 15 residues. Germline CDR1 reads KGHSH; CDR2 reads LQKENI. Study-level results: HLA effects on TCRB rearrangement stayed unresolved here. Since sequencing was performed on cDNA, cells with high TCR expression could be over-represented. People with Type 1 diabetes carried modestly yet significantly shorter TCRB CDR3s in all four CD4+ subsets.

This clone was seen more than once but under ten times. Its antigen is as yet unknown. Over 95% purity was reached by all sorted populations. The entirety of the isolated RNA underwent reverse transcription, so expressed TCRB transcripts were sequenced. The assay was immunoSEQ multiplex PCR, and TCRdb's table has in-frame clones only and misses some. The table has around 300,000 clones, about 15% seen once; the top ten hold less than 0.02%. V gene TRBV18 combines with J gene TRBJ2-5, with 10 positions matching TRBD2. The J call may not be correct, given that the DNA end is closer to TRBJ2-7. Sample: naive CD4+ T cells from blood. This receptor was taken from a man between 18 and 29 years old with type 1 diabetes. CDR3 in DNA: TGTGCCAGCTCACCGGTCAGCGGGAGGGTTAACGAGCAGTACTTC. Protein: CASSPVSGRVNEQYF.